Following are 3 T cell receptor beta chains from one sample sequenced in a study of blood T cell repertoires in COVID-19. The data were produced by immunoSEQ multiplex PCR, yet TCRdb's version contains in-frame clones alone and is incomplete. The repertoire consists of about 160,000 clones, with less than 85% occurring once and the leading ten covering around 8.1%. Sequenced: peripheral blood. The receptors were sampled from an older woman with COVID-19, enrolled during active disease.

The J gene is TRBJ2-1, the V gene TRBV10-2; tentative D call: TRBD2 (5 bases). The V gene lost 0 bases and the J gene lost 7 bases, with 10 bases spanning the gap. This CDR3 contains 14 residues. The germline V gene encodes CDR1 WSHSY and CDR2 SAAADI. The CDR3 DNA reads TGCGCCAGCAGTGAGTCGAGGGTTAGGAATGAGCAGTTCTTC. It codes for CASSESRVRNEQFF.

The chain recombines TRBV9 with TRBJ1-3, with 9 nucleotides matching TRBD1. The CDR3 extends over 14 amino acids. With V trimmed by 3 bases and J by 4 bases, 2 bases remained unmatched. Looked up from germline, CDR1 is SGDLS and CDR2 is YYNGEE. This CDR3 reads CASSAGQGGNTIYF. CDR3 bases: TGTGCCAGCAGCGCGGGACAGGGAGGAAACACCATATATTTT.

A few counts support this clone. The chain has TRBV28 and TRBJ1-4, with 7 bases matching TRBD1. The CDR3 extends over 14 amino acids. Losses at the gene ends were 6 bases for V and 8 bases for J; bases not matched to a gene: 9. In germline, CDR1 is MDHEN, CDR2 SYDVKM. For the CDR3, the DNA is TGTGCCAGCAGCATTCAGGGGGTTCGGGAAAAACTGTTTTTT. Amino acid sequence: CASSIQGVREKLFF.